A single sample gave rise to the 30 T cell receptor beta chains below, sequenced in a study of shared clonotypes between healthy human individuals (dated by TCRdb to 2020 to 2022). Libraries were prepared through the immunoSEQ multiplex PCR assay. TCRdb stores this immuneACCESS table with in-frame sequences only. Part of the clones is absent; in the studies checked, under half of the shortfall reflects unresolved V genes, and no reason is known for the rest. This sample has about 1 million clones in its table, and more than 65% of those were observed once. The ten largest clones represent approximately 1.5% of the sample. The sample comprised memory CD4+ T cells sorted from blood. The intended sense of this specimen's cell subset or site label: CD45RA-negative fraction. Receptor source: a man aged 18 to 30 in good health.

CDR3 in DNA: TGTGCCTGGAGCCCTCTGCGGGGCCTAGGTACAGATACGCAGTATTTT. Translated: CAWSPLRGLGTDTQYF. The gene calls are TRBV30 and TRBJ2-3; perhaps TRBD2 as D (6 bases). V dropped 3 bases and J dropped 3 bases, with 19 bases sitting between them. Germline loops: CDR1 GTSNPN, CDR2 SVGIG (reference sequence). CDR3 length: 16 residues.

The chain employs TRBV19 and TRBJ2-6; D gene ambiguous. The CDR3 is 15 amino acids. Germline V lookup: CDR1 LNHDA, CDR2 SQIVND (reference sequence). V was clipped by 7 bases and J by 0 bases, with 10 bases between them. The CDR3 sequence: CASTQESSGANVLTF. The CDR3 DNA sequence: TGTGCCAGTACCCAGGAGAGCTCTGGGGCCAACGTCCTGACTTTC. The whole variable domain, filled in from reference TRBV19 and TRBJ2-6, reads DGGITQSPKYLFRKEGQNVTLSCEQNLNHDAMYWYRQDPGQGLRLIYYSQIVNDFQKGDIAEGYSVSREKKESFPLTVTSAQKNPTAFYLCASTQESSGANVLTFGAGSRLTVL.

The chain links TRBV5-1 to TRBJ2-5; TRBD2 agrees at 14 bases. This CDR3 region has 16 residues. The germline CDR1 and CDR2 sequences are SGHRS and YFSETQ. After removal of 0 bases from V and 11 bases from J, the junction contained 9 bases not matched to a gene. The chain's CDR3 is CASSLVPGLAGDTQYF. CDR3 DNA: TGCGCCAGCAGCTTGGTCCCGGGACTAGCGGGGGACACTCAGTACTTC. The whole variable domain, remainder taken from reference TRBV5-1 and TRBJ2-5, is KAGVTQTPRYLIKTRGQQVTLSCSPISGHRSVSWYQQTPGQGLQFLFEYFSETQRNKGNFPGRFSGRQFSNSRSEMNVSTLELGDSALYLCASSLVPGLAGDTQYFGPGTRLLVL.

V gene TRBV6-1 combines with J gene TRBJ2-1, with D perhaps matching TRBD2 (6 bases). This CDR3 region has 13 residues. Germline CDR1 is MNHNS and CDR2 is SASEGT. Trimming cost V 2 bases and J 9 bases, with 11 bases left between them. The CDR3 nucleotides are TGTGCCAGCAGTGAACGGGGGAGGATTGAGCAGTTCTTC. It codes for CASSERGRIEQFF.

The V gene is TRBV2, the J gene TRBJ2-3; D unclear. This CDR3 is 15 amino acids long. V was trimmed by 8 bases and J by 0 bases, leaving 15 bases between them. The germline CDR1 and CDR2 sequences are SNHLY and FYNNEI. In nucleotides, the CDR3 is TGTGCCAGCCAGAGTAGGCCCCTGAGCACAGATACGCAGTATTTT. This gives the protein CASQSRPLSTDTQYF.

The chain recombines TRBV19 with TRBJ1-5; 7 bases agree with TRBD1. J gave up 4 bases and V 4 bases, and 4 bases lay outside the gene matches. Germline lookup yields CDR1 LNHDA and CDR2 SQIVND (reference sequence). The CDR3 spans 14 residues. The CDR3 loop reads CASSTGQLNQPQHF. CDR3 coding DNA: TGTGCCAGTAGTACGGGACAGCTTAATCAGCCCCAGCATTTT.

The rearrangement links TRBV6-1 to TRBJ1-3; D unclear. The germline V gene has CDR1 MNHNS and CDR2 SASEGT. V lost 3 bases, J lost 2 bases, and 5 bases lay in between. This CDR3 is 13 amino acids long. The CDR3 sequence: CASSDGPGNTIYF. The DNA of the CDR3 is TGTGCCAGCAGTGACGGTCCTGGAAACACCATATATTTT.

This chain joins TRBV25-1 and TRBJ1-5, with a possible D match to TRBD1 (6 bases). V dropped 3 bases and J dropped 11 bases, with 17 bases sitting between them. The CDR3 covers 14 residues. Germline V gene sequence: CDR1 MGHDK, CDR2 SYGVNS. The CDR3 loop is CASSEAGQSGAQHF. The CDR3 nucleotides read TGTGCCAGCAGTGAGGCAGGACAATCAGGGGCCCAGCATTTT.

The chain is built from TRBV2 and TRBJ1-5; 7 nucleotides line up with TRBD1. After removal of 6 bases from V and 6 bases from J, the junction contained 5 bases not matched to a gene. Germline V gene lookup returns CDR1 SNHLY and CDR2 FYNNEI. The CDR3 sequence is 13 residues long. The CDR3 nucleotides read TGTGCCAGCAGGGGGGACAGCGGTCAGCCCCAGCATTTT. This codes for CASRGDSGQPQHF.

J is TRBJ1-6 and V is TRBV6-5; D is undetermined. V lost 5 bases, J lost 9 bases, and 17 bases lay in between. The CDR3 extends over 15 amino acids. Per germline, CDR1 MNHEY and CDR2 SVGAGI. This CDR3 reads CASSTTGKPSSPLHF. The DNA of the CDR3 is TGTGCCAGCAGTACCACCGGGAAACCGAGTTCACCCCTCCACTTT.

V usage is TRBV2 and J usage is TRBJ2-3, with 9 nucleotides matching TRBD2. Per the germline V gene, CDR1 is SNHLY and CDR2 is FYNNEI. The J segment lost 0 bases and the V segment lost 9 bases, leaving 4 bases of the junction unmatched. CDR3 length equals 14 residues. This CDR3 reads CARSSGTSTDTQYF. CDR3 in DNA: TGTGCCAGATCTAGCGGGACTAGCACAGATACGCAGTATTTT.

On this clone itself: A read error likely explains this, since a far larger clone differs by one base. The same CDR3 also results from other DNA sequences found in this sample. The chain combines TRBV7-2 with TRBJ1-6; a possible D gene is TRBD1 (6 bases). Germline CDR1 and CDR2: SGHTA and FQGNSA. The length of the CDR3 is 14 residues. The V gene lost 4 bases and the J gene lost 4 bases, with 8 bases spanning the gap. The CDR3 DNA sequence: TGTGCCAGCAGCTCTGGACAGTATAATTCACCCCTCCACTTT. Protein product: CASSSGQYNSPLHF.

This chain uses TRBV7-2 with TRBJ1-4; TRBD1 is a possible D gene (5 bases). Trimming removed 1 base at V and 7 bases at J, with 13 bases between. The CDR3 has 15 residues. Germline V gives CDR1 SGHTA, CDR2 FQGNSA. The CDR3 sequence: CASSLGGVPGEKLFF. CDR3 DNA sequence: TGTGCCAGCAGCTTAGGGGGGGTACCAGGTGAAAAACTGTTTTTT. Supplemented by reference TRBV7-2 and TRBJ1-4, the full variable domain reads GAGVSQSPSNKVTEKGKDVELRCDPISGHTALYWYRQSLGQGLEFLIYFQGNSAPDKSGLPSDRFSAERTGGSVSTLTIQRTQQEDSAVYLCASSLGGVPGEKLFFGSGTQLSVL.

The CDR3 region has the DNA TGTGCCAGCAGCAGACCGGGACACAGCTCCTACGAGCAGTACTTC. Its translation is CASSRPGHSSYEQYF. The chain recombines TRBV6-5 with TRBJ2-7; TRBD1 might be the D (6 bases). Trimming stripped 6 bases from V and 0 bases from J, with 15 bases between. Per the germline V gene, CDR1 is MNHEY and CDR2 is SVGAGI. The CDR3 runs to 15 residues.

The V and J genes are TRBV29-1 and TRBJ2-1, with 9 bases that match TRBD2. Germline-derived CDR1 and CDR2 are SQVTM and ANQGSEA. The CDR3 length is 16 residues. Trimming cost V 4 bases and J 4 bases; bases outside gene matches: 11. Here the CDR3 reads CSVARGGLAGYNEQFF. The CDR3 region has the DNA TGCAGCGTTGCGAGGGGGGGACTAGCCGGATACAATGAGCAGTTCTTC.

This rearrangement joins TRBV11-2 to TRBJ1-1; D call uncertain. Trimming shortened V by 1 base and J by 7 bases, and 10 bases separated the two germline ends. From germline, CDR1 is SGHAT and CDR2 FQNNGV. This CDR3 has 13 amino acids. CDR3 in amino acids: CASSLGRGGEAFF. The CDR3 bases are TGTGCCAGCAGCTTAGGGCGGGGAGGTGAAGCTTTCTTT.

This clone was seen repeatedly, ten times or more. V gene TRBV7-2 combines with J gene TRBJ2-1, with a possible D match to TRBD1 (7 bases). Trimming left V 6 bases short and J 1 base short, with 16 bases between. The CDR3 runs 16 residues. The V gene's germline CDR1 is SGHTA and CDR2 FQGNSA. The CDR3 DNA reads TGTGCCAGCAGGTACTCGGGGGACAGTTCCTACAATGAGCAGTTCTTC. This codes for CASRYSGDSSYNEQFF.

This clone came up a few times. The chain has TRBV5-1 and TRBJ1-2; D might be TRBD1 (5 bases). The CDR3 extends over 14 amino acids. The V end lost 0 bases, the J end lost 4 bases, and 10 bases lay between the germline ends. Germline CDR1 SGHRS, CDR2 YFSETQ. The chain's CDR3 is CASSLELTVYGYTF. In nucleotides, the CDR3 is TGCGCCAGCAGCTTGGAATTGACAGTCTATGGCTACACCTTC.

V is TRBV5-4 and J is TRBJ2-3; possibly TRBD2 for D (6 bases). The ends were cut back, 4 bases at V and 2 bases at J, with 17 bases in the middle. The CDR3 is 16 amino acids. CDR1 and CDR2 (germline): SGHNT, YYREEE (reference sequence). The CDR3 DNA reads as TGTGCCAGCAGCGGTCCACCCGGGGGAGACACAGATACGCAGTATTTT. Amino acid sequence: CASSGPPGGDTDTQYF.

J is TRBJ1-4 and V is TRBV30; no clear D. V was clipped by 5 bases and J by 4 bases, with 11 bases between them. The CDR3 totals 13 residues. Germline CDR1 is GTSNPN and CDR2 is SVGIG (reference sequence). In nucleotides, the CDR3 is TGTGCCTGGGTCGCCCGGGGTAATGAAAAACTGTTTTTT. Protein: CAWVARGNEKLFF. The variable domain in full, with the rest retrieved from reference TRBV30 and TRBJ1-4, is SQTIHQWPATLVQPVGSPLSLECTVEGTSNPNLYWYRQAAGRGLQLLFYSVGIGQISSEVPQNLSASRPQDRQFILSSKKLLLSDSGFYLCAWVARGNEKLFFGSGTQLSVL.

This rearrangement joins TRBV30 to TRBJ1-5; D unresolved. V was cut by 2 bases and J by 0 bases, with 11 bases left in between. Germline V gene sequence: CDR1 GTSNPN, CDR2 SVGIG (reference sequence). The CDR3 covers 15 residues. The DNA for the CDR3 is TGTGCCTGGAGTTCCGGTCCTTATAGCAATCAGCCCCAGCATTTT. Protein: CAWSSGPYSNQPQHF.

The V and J genes are TRBV6-5 and TRBJ2-2; the D is unclear. Germline-derived CDR1 and CDR2 are MNHEY and SVGAGI. The ends were cut back, 2 bases at V and 5 bases at J, with 6 bases in the middle. The CDR3 spans 13 residues. This chain's CDR3 is CASSYLGTGELFF. For the CDR3, the DNA is TGTGCCAGCAGTTACCTGGGGACCGGGGAGCTGTTTTTT.

The chain carries TRBV11-2 and TRBJ2-1, with TRBD2 identical over 7 bases. The germline gives CDR1 SGHAT, CDR2 FQNNGV. This CDR3 contains 14 residues. The V segment lost 4 bases and the J segment 2 bases; nucleotides outside the gene matches: 2. The CDR3 DNA reads TGTGCCAGCAGCTGGGGGGGTCCCTACAATGAGCAGTTCTTC. It codes for CASSWGGPYNEQFF.

Notes on this clone: The sample contains more than one DNA sequence encoding this CDR3. This chain links TRBV19 with TRBJ2-7, with D perhaps given as TRBD1 or TRBD2 (5 bases each). There are 14 residues in the CDR3. The germline V gene has CDR1 LNHDA and CDR2 SQIVND (reference sequence). Trimming took 5 bases from V and 0 from J, leaving 11 bases between them. CDR3: CASSPRDGSYEQYF. Written as DNA, the CDR3 is TGTGCCAGTAGTCCCCGGGACGGCTCCTACGAGCAGTACTTC.

This clone was seen once. This chain uses TRBV5-6 with TRBJ1-6; 10 bases align to TRBD1. CDR1 is SGHDT and CDR2 is YYEEEE in the germline V gene. V trimming: 4 bases; J trimming: 9 bases; junction bases outside the gene matches: 4. There are 14 residues in the CDR3. The CDR3 coding sequence is TGTGCCAGCAGCCTCGACAGGGGGCCTTCACCCCTCCACTTT. The encoded protein is CASSLDRGPSPLHF.

The V gene is TRBV11-1, the J gene TRBJ1-6, with D unresolved. The CDR3 has 13 residues. Trimming stripped 5 bases from V and 9 bases from J, with 11 bases between. CDR1 is SGHAT and CDR2 is FQDESV in the germline V gene (reference sequence). CDR3 DNA sequence: TGTGCCAGCAGCCCACGCGGGTTTTCACCCCTCCACTTT. This codes for CASSPRGFSPLHF.

The rearrangement links TRBV6-5 to TRBJ1-2; the match to TRBD1 covers 9 bases. CDR3 length equals 14 residues. The germline gives CDR1 MNHEY, CDR2 SVGAGI. V lost 6 bases, J lost 6 bases, and 8 bases stayed unmatched. Here the CDR3 reads CASRNPGQGHGYTF. The CDR3 bases are TGTGCCAGCAGAAACCCGGGACAGGGCCATGGCTACACCTTC.

This chain joins TRBV14 and TRBJ2-5; 8 nucleotides line up with TRBD2. Losses at the gene ends were 1 base for V and 1 base for J; bases not matched to a gene: 5. This CDR3 region has 16 residues. Germline V CDR1 and CDR2: SGHDN, FVKESK. The CDR3: CASSQAGSGVQETQYF. The DNA of the CDR3 is TGTGCCAGCAGCCAAGCGGGTAGCGGGGTCCAAGAGACCCAGTACTTC.

The gene calls are TRBV11-2 and TRBJ1-4; possibly TRBD1 for D (6 bases). CDR1 is SGHAT and CDR2 is FQNNGV in the germline V gene. The length of the CDR3 is 17 residues. Trimming cost V 1 base and J 3 bases, with 15 bases left between them. CDR3 sequence: CASSLGRGSLPNEKLFF. The CDR3 nucleotides are TGTGCCAGCAGCTTAGGCAGGGGTTCCCTCCCTAATGAAAAACTGTTTTTT.

This chain joins TRBV27 and TRBJ1-5; 8 nucleotides align to TRBD1. The CDR3 loop spans 13 amino acids. The germline V gene encodes CDR1 MNHEY and CDR2 SMNVEV (reference sequence). With 3 bases clipped from V and 9 bases from J, the junction kept 4 bases outside the gene matches. The CDR3 loop reads CASSLTGVAPQHF. Here the CDR3 DNA reads TGTGCCAGCAGTTTGACAGGGGTCGCGCCCCAGCATTTT.